The rows below give T cell receptor beta chains drawn from one sample of a study of blood T cell repertoires in COVID-19. Profiling relied on immunoSEQ multiplex PCR, and the TCRdb table lists in-frame clones only, not all of them. The sample yields roughly 220,000 clones, 84% seen once. The sequenced material came from PBMCs or T cells enriched from blood (not recorded which). These receptors were obtained from a woman in her thirties or forties who had recovered from COVID-19. Each CDR3 is given with its conserved first and last residue. The D gene is left open where the match is weak. The size entry is marked missing in some rows and otherwise reads once, few, many or a size class.

size: .; J: TRBJ1-4; D: .; V: TRBV23-1; CDR3: CASSQSRGGCNEKLFF; DNA: TGCGCCAGCAGTCAATCGCGGGGGGGGTGCAATGAAAAACTGTTTTTT
size: .; J: TRBJ2-2; D: TRBD1; V: TRBV6-5; CDR3: CASSYPQGVGTGELFF; DNA: TGTGCCAGCAGTTACCCCCAGGGGGTCGGCACCGGGGAGCTGTTTTTT
size: .; J: TRBJ2-7; D: .; V: TRBV11-2; CDR3: CASSSQGWTEQYF; DNA: TGTGCCAGCAGCTCCCAGGGGTGGACAGAGCAGTACTTC
size: .; J: TRBJ1-5; D: TRBD1; V: TRBV6-1; CDR3: CASSGQTGGNQPQHF; DNA: TGTGCCAGCAGTGGGCAGACAGGGGGCAATCAGCCCCAGCATTTT
size: .; J: TRBJ2-5; D: TRBD2; V: TRBV11-1; CDR3: CASSLALAGEASQETQYF; DNA: TGTGCCAGCAGCTTAGCGTTAGCGGGAGAGGCCTCACAAGAGACCCAGTACTTC
size: once; J: TRBJ2-2; D: .; V: TRBV7-3; CDR3: CASSKGASSTGELFF; DNA: TGTGCCAGCAGCAAAGGCGCTAGTTCCACCGGGGAGCTGTTTTTT
size: .; J: TRBJ2-1; D: .; V: TRBV28; CDR3: CASTSSPDEQFF; DNA: TGTGCCAGCACCTCGTCCCCGGATGAGCAGTTCTTC
size: once; J: TRBJ2-2; D: TRBD1; V: TRBV7-9; CDR3: CASEATGGRVSGELFF; DNA: TGTGCCAGCGAAGCGACAGGGGGCAGGGTTAGCGGGGAGCTGTTTTTT
size: .; J: TRBJ1-1; D: .; V: TRBV2; CDR3: CASSEGAGPAFF; DNA: TGTGCCAGCAGTGAGGGGGCAGGGCCAGCTTTCTTT
size: .; J: TRBJ2-1; D: TRBD1; V: TRBV30; CDR3: CAWSFGTGDNEQFF; DNA: TGTGCCTGGAGTTTCGGGACAGGGGACAATGAGCAGTTCTTC
size: .; J: TRBJ2-7; D: .; V: TRBV29-1; CDR3: CSVERQGGSYEQYF; DNA: TGCAGCGTTGAGCGACAGGGAGGATCCTACGAGCAGTACTTC
size: .; J: TRBJ2-3; D: .; V: TRBV28; CDR3: CASSSSAGYTDTQYF; DNA: TGTGCCAGCAGTTCATCAGCGGGCTACACAGATACGCAGTATTTT
size: .; J: TRBJ2-7; D: TRBD2; V: TRBV2; CDR3: CASSAEAGTYEQYF; DNA: TGTGCCAGCAGTGCTGAAGCGGGAACCTACGAGCAGTACTTC
size: .; J: TRBJ2-3; D: TRBD2; V: TRBV18; CDR3: CASSPPSKRGPDTQYF; DNA: TGTGCCAGCTCACCACCGTCGAAGCGGGGTCCGGATACGCAGTATTTT
size: .; J: TRBJ1-3; D: TRBD1; V: TRBV30; CDR3: CAWTTGTGTASGNTIYF; DNA: TGTGCCTGGACTACCGGGACAGGGACGGCTTCTGGAAACACCATATATTTT
size: once; J: TRBJ2-3; D: TRBD2; V: TRBV11-2; CDR3: CASSLDLSGRLYF; DNA: TGTGCCAGCAGCTTAGATCTTAGCGGGAGATTGTATTTT
size: .; J: TRBJ1-5; D: .; V: TRBV5-6; CDR3: CASSLGSFSNQPQHF; DNA: TGTGCCAGCAGCTTGGGGAGTTTTAGCAATCAGCCCCAGCATTTT
size: .; J: TRBJ1-2; D: .; V: TRBV30; CDR3: CAWSVGGSGYTF; DNA: TGTGCCTGGAGTGTAGGAGGGTCTGGCTACACCTTC
size: .; J: TRBJ2-1; D: TRBD1; V: TRBV7-2; CDR3: CASSFLRGLDEQFF; DNA: TGTGCCAGCAGCTTCCTCAGGGGGCTGGATGAGCAGTTCTTC
size: few; J: TRBJ1-6; D: .; V: TRBV9; CDR3: CASSVAGANSPLHF; DNA: TGTGCCAGCAGCGTAGCAGGGGCAAATTCACCCCTCCACTTT
size: .; J: TRBJ1-1; D: TRBD1; V: TRBV28; CDR3: CASRSGGTEAFF; DNA: TGTGCCAGCAGATCAGGGGGCACTGAAGCTTTCTTT
size: .; J: TRBJ2-2; D: .; V: TRBV3-1/TRBV3-2; CDR3: CASSPRDSTGELFF; DNA: TGTGCCAGCAGCCCGCGGGACAGCACCGGGGAGCTGTTTTTT